This T cell receptor (beta chain) was captured in a study of type 1 regulatory T cells. The CDR3 spans 13 residues. Germline V CDR1 and CDR2: SQVTM, ANQGSEA. V was clipped by 1 base and J by 3 bases, with 9 bases between them. Each CDR3 protein is one row after TCRdb ran MiXCR on the reads. The repertoire includes 88,000 or so distinct CDR3 sequences, 25% to 40% of them detected once, and 2.2% sits in the top ten. This chain joins TRBV29-1 and TRBJ1-1; D not resolved. The TCR sequence derives from a human donor in good health. The sequenced material came from CD4+ T cells, either the whole sample or a sorted fraction (not recorded which). The CDR3 coding sequence is TGCAGCGTTGAAGTTTTTCGGGACACTGAAGCTTTCTTT. Translation: CSVEVFRDTEAFF.